Sequencing of this T cell receptor beta chain was carried out in a study of shared clonotypes between healthy human individuals. CD8 cells regarded as naive lacked CD45RO, were positively chosen for CCR7, and omitted terminally differentiated effector memory CD45RA+ cells. Clones were sequenced by immunoSEQ multiplex PCR, and TCRdb holds only the in-frame ones, with some missing. The profile shows 550,000 to 650,000 clones, about 96% of them singletons. Material for sequencing was naive CD8+ T cells sorted from blood. The receptor was isolated from a woman aged 25 to 39 in good health.

The CDR3 DNA follows: TGTGCCAGCAGTACCCTCAGGGTAGGGGAGCTGTTTTTT. It specifies CASSTLRVGELFF. The chain carries TRBV27 and TRBJ2-2, with D possibly matching TRBD1 (5 bases). Germline values: CDR1 MNHEY, CDR2 SMNVEV (reference sequence). The CDR3 has 13 residues. V lost 5 bases, J lost 8 bases, and 12 bases lay in between.